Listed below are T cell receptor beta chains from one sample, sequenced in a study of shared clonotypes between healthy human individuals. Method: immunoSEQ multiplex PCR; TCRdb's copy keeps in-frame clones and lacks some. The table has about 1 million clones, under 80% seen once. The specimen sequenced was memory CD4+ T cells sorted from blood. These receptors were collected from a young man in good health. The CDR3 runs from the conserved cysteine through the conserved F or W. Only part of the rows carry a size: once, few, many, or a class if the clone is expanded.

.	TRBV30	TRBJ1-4	CAWNSGGNEKLFF
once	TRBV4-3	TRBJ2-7	CASSRTRLGLAGGSYEQYF
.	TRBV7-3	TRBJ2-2	CASSPGQITGELFF
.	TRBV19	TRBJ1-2	CATKDTGYGYTF
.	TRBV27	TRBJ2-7	CASSSPRTSVYEQYF
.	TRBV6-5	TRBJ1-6	CASARMGTGNSPLHF
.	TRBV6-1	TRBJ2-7	CASSGRDRGREQYF
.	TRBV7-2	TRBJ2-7	CASNGLAGAPLYF
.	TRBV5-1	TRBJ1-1	CASSTDGQGNTEAFF
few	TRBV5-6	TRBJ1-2	CASSSLGPRNGYTF
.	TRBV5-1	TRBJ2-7	CASSQEDSSYEQYF
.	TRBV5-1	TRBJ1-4	CASSLFGDGKLFF
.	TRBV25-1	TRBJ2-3	CASSVGTGGSGQYF
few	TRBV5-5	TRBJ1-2	CASSLAQGNRYGYTF
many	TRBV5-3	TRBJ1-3	CARSQAPRTPGNTIYF
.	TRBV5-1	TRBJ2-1	CASSLAGKGSYNEQFF
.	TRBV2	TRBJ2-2	CASRNRGRNTGELFF
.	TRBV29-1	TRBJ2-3	CSGGTGRKTDTQYF
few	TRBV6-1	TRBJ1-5	CASSPQGASNQPQHF
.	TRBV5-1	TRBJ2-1	CASSRTVLSYNEQFF
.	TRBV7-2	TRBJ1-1	CASSRSGANTEAFF
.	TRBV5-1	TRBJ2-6	CASSLDSPGANVLTF
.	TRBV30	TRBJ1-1	CAWSIKALFKAFF
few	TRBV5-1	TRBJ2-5	CASSSTMETQYF
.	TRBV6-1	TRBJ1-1	CASSENGGAAFF
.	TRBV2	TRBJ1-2	CASSGQGAGYTF
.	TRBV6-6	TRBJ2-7	CASNQDRIYEQYF
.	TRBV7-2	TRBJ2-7	CASSLKPYEQYF
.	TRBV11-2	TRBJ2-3	CASSHGSGATDTQYF
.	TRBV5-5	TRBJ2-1	CASSQTAGGFNEQFF
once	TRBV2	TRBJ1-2	CASSEEKGYGYTF
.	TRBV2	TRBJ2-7	CASSPGQGVLGKNEQYF
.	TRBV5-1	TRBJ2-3	CASSLGRSRTDTQYF
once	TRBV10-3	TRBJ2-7	CAISDQSGGVYEQYF
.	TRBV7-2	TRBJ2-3	CASSLERGYIDTQYF
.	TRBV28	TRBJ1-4	CASSTTGTGRGVLFF
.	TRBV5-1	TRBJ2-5	CASSLGVLQVQETQYF
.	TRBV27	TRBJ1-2	CASHRAGQGYGYTF
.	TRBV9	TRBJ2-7	CASSVGLAGGGSPEQYF
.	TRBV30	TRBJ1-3	CAWKKGYSGNTIYF
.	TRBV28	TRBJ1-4	CASLQGANEKLFF
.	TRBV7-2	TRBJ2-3	CASSLRGGPGYTQYF
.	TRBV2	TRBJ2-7	CASSPIPGTGDYEQYF
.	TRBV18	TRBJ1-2	CASSPEDRKGGYTF
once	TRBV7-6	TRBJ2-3	CASSLGWKQSTDTQYF
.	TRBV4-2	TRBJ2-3	CASSQDPVPDTQYF
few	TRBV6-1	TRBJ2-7	CASSVGTLTGGEQYF
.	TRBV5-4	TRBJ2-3	CASSPRTSGSTDTQYF
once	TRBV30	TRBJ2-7	CAWGAGLNYEQYF
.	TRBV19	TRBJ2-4	CASSNLRLAKNIQYF
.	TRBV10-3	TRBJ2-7	CAISEYAGGYEQYF